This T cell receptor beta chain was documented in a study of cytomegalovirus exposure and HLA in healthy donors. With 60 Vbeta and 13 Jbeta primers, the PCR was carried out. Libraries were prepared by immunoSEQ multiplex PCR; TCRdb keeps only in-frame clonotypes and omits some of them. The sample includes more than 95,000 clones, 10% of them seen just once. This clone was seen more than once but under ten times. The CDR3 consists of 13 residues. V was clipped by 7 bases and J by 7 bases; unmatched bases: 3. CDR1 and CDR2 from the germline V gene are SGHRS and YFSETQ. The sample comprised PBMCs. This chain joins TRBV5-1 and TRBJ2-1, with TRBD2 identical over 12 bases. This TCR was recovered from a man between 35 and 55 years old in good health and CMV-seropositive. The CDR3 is CASELAGGNEQFF. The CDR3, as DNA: TGCGCCAGCGAGCTAGCGGGGGGGAATGAGCAGTTCTTC.